Following are 4 T cell receptor beta chains from one sample sequenced in a study of blood T cell repertoires in COVID-19. Generated by immunoSEQ multiplex PCR, the TCRdb table keeps only in-frame clones and is missing some. This sample yields 150,000 or so clones, of which roughly nine tenths are seen a single time; 0.99% belongs to the top ten. Sequenced: peripheral blood. All receptors derive from a man younger than 35 with acute or convalescent COVID-19.

The genes are TRBV4-1 and TRBJ2-5, with 10 bases fitting TRBD2. With 2 bases clipped from V and 5 bases from J, the junction kept 8 bases outside the gene matches. The germline V gene has CDR1 MGHRA and CDR2 YSYEKL. This CDR3 is 16 amino acids long. In nucleotides, the CDR3 is TGCGCCAGCAGCCAACGCGTAGCGGGGGGTCTGGAGACCCAGTACTTC. Translation gives CASSQRVAGGLETQYF.

This chain links TRBV25-1 with TRBJ1-1; D possibly corresponds to TRBD1 (5 bases). Germline assignment: CDR1 MGHDK and CDR2 SYGVNS. Trimming removed 4 bases at V and 5 bases at J, with 8 bases between. This CDR3 region has 12 residues. The CDR3 DNA follows: TGTGCCAGCAGTGGGTACAGGACTGAAGCTTTCTTT. Its protein product is CASSGYRTEAFF. Variable domain in full (rest from reference TRBV25-1 and TRBJ1-1): EADIYQTPRYLVIGTGKKITLECSQTMGHDKMYWYQQDPGMELHLIHYSYGVNSTEKGDLSSESTVSRIRTEHFPLTLESARPSHTSQYLCASSGYRTEAFFGQGTRLTVV.

The chain employs TRBV10-3 and TRBJ2-2, with D perhaps matching TRBD1 (7 bases). The V end lost 6 bases, the J end lost 6 bases, and 14 bases lay between the germline ends. The germline V gene encodes CDR1 ENHRY and CDR2 SYGVKD. The length of the CDR3 is 14 residues. CDR3 nucleotide sequence: TGTGCCATCAGGGAGCAGGGGGGACCCGGGGAGCTGTTTTTT. Protein product: CAIREQGGPGELFF.

V is TRBV18 and J is TRBJ2-5, with 11 bases aligning to TRBD1. Germline-derived CDR1 and CDR2 are KGHSH and LQKENI. This CDR3 has 15 residues. Trimming at V came to 3 bases and at J to 5 bases, leaving 5 bases not matched to a gene. The CDR3 DNA reads as TGTGCCAGCTCACCCGGGACAGGGGGGTCGGAGACCCAGTACTTC. Translating it yields CASSPGTGGSETQYF.